Below, one TCR beta chain is given with its context. Between the trimmed V and J ends, which lost 3 bases and 0 bases, there was a span of 17 bases. The CDR3 has 17 residues. CDR1 is LNHDA and CDR2 is SQIVND in the germline V gene (reference sequence). These data belong to a study of blood T cell repertoires in COVID-19. Clones were read by immunoSEQ multiplex PCR, and TCRdb kept only the in-frame ones, dropping some. The sample contains approximately 37,000 clones, 75% to 90% of which appear only once. The chain combines TRBV19 with TRBJ1-2; no firm D call. The source material was peripheral blood. This sequence originates from a human donor in a cohort sampled during active COVID-19. This CDR3 is CASSISRSAVANYGYTF. The CDR3, as DNA: TGTGCCAGTAGTATCAGCCGGTCGGCGGTTGCTAACTATGGCTACACCTTC.